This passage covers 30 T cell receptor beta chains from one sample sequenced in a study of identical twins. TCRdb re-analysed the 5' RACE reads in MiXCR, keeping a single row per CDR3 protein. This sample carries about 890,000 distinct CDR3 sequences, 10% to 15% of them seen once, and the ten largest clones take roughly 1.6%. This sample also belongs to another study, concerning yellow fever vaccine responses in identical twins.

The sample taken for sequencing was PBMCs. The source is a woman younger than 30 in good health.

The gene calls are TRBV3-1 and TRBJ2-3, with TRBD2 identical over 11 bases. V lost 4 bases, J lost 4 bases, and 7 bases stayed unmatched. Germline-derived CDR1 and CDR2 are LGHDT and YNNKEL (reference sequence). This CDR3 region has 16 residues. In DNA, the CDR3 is TGTGCCAGCAGCCGCTTTAGCGGGGGGGCCCCAGATACGCAGTATTTT. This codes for CASSRFSGGAPDTQYF.

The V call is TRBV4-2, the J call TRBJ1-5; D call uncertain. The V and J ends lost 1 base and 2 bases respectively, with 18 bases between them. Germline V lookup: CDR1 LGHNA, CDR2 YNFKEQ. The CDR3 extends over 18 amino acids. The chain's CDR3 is CASSQARAGYSRNQPQHF. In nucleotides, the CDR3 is TGTGCCAGCAGCCAAGCCCGGGCGGGATATTCGCGCAATCAGCCCCAGCATTTT.

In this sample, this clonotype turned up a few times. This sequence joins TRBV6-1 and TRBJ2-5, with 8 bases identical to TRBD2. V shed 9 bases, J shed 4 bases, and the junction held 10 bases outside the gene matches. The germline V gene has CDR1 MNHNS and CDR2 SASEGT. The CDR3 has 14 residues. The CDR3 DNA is TGTGCCAGTACGGCCTTAGCGGGGTTAGAGACCCAGTACTTC. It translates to CASTALAGLETQYF.

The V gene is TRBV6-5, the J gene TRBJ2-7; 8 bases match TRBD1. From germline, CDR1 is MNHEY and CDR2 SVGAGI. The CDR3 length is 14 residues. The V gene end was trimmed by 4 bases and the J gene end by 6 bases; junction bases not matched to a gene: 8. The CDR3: CASSSGTGSREQYV. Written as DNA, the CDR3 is TGTGCCAGCAGTTCCGGGACAGGTAGTCGCGAGCAGTACGTC.

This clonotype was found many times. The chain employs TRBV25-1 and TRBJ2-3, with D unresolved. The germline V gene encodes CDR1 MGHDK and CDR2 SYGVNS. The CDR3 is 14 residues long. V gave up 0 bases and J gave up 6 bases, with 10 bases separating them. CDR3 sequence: CASSEYLGVDTQYF. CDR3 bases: TGTGCCAGCAGTGAATATCTTGGGGTGGATACGCAGTATTTT.

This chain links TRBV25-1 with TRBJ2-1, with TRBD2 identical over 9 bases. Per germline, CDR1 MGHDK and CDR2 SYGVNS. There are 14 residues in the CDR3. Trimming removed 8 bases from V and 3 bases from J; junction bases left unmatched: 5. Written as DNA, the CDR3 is TGTGCCAGCTCCGGGACTAGCCTCTACAATGAGCAGTTCTTC. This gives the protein CASSGTSLYNEQFF.

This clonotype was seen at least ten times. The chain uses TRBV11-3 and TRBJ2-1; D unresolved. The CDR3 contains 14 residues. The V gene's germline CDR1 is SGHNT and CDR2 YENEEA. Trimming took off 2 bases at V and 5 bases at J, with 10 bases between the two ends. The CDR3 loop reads CASSLLAANNEQFF. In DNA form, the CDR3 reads TGTGCCAGCAGCTTATTGGCAGCTAACAATGAGCAGTTCTTC.

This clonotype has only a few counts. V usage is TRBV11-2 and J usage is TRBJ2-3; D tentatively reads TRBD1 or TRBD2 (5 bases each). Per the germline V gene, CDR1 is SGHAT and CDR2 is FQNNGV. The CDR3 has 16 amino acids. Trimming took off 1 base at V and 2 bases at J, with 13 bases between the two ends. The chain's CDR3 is CASSLGDLGPTDTQYF. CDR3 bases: TGTGCCAGCAGCTTAGGGGACCTAGGGCCCACAGATACGCAGTATTTT. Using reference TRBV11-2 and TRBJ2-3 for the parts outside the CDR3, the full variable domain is EAGVAQSPRYKIIEKRQSVAFWCNPISGHATLYWYQQILGQGPKLLIQFQNNGVVDDSQLPKDRFSAERLKGVDSTLKIQPAKLEDSAVYLCASSLGDLGPTDTQYFGPGTRLTVL.

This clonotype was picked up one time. CDR3 DNA sequence: TGTGCCAGCAGCTTTGGACAGGGAACGAAGTACAATGAGCAGTTCTTC. This sequence encodes CASSFGQGTKYNEQFF. The rearrangement uses TRBV11-2 and TRBJ2-1; 8 bases fit TRBD1. The junction had 8 bases not matched to a gene; V was cut back by 3 bases and J by 4 bases. CDR1 and CDR2 from the germline V gene are SGHAT and FQNNGV. This CDR3 region has 16 residues.

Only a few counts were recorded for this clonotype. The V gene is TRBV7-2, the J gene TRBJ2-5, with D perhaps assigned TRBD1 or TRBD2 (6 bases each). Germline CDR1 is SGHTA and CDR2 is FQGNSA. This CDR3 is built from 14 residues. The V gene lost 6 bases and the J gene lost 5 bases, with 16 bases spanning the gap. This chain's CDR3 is CASSNGGTWETQYF. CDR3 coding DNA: TGTGCCAGCAGTAACGGGGGCACGTGGGAGACCCAGTACTTC.

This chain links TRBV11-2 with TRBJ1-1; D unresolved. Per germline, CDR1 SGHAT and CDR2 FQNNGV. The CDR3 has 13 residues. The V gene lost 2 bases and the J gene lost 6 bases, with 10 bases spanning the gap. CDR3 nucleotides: TGTGCCAGCAGCTTACGGCCGCGAGCTGAAGCTTTCTTT. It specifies CASSLRPRAEAFF.

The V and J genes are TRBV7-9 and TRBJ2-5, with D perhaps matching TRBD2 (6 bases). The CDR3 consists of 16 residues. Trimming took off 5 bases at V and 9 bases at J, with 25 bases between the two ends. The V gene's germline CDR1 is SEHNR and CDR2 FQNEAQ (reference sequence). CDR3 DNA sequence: TGTGCCAGCAGCGCCGGTCAGGGTGGGGAGGCGGTGTCCCAGTACTTC. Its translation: CASSAGQGGEAVSQYF.

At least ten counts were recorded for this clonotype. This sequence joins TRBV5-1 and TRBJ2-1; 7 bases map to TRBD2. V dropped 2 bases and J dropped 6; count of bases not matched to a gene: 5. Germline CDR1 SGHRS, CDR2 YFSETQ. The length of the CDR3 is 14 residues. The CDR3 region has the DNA TGCGCCAGCAGCTTCTGGGGGGGTAGCAATGAGCAGTTCTTC. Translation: CASSFWGGSNEQFF.

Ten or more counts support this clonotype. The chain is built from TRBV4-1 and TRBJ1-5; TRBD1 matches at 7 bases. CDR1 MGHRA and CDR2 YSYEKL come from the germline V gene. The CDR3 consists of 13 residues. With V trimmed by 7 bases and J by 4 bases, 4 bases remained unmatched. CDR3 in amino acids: CASTAGGNQPQHF. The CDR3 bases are TGCGCCAGCACGGCAGGGGGGAATCAGCCCCAGCATTTT.

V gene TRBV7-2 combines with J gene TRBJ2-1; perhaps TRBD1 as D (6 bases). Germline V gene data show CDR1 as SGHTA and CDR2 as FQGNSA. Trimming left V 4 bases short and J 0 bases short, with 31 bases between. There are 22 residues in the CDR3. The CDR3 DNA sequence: TGTGCCAGCAGCTACTACATAAATCGACAGGCTTTACTCCGTAGCTCCTACAATGAGCAGTTCTTC. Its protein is CASSYYINRQALLRSSYNEQFF.

In DNA form, the CDR3 reads TGCAGTGCTGTCACCGGGACCCTATCCTACAATGAGCAGTTCTTC. Amino acid sequence: CSAVTGTLSYNEQFF. The genes are TRBV20-1 and TRBJ2-1; the D gene could be TRBD1 or TRBD2 (5 bases each). The V gene lost 5 bases and the J gene lost 1 base, with 15 bases spanning the gap. CDR3 length: 15 amino acids. The germline gives CDR1 DFQATT, CDR2 SNEGSKA (reference sequence).

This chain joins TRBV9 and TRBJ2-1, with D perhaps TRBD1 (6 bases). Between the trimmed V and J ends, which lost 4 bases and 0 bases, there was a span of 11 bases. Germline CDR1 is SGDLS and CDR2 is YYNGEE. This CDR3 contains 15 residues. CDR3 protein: CASSPWTVSYNEQFF. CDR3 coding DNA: TGTGCCAGCAGCCCCTGGACAGTCTCCTACAATGAGCAGTTCTTC.

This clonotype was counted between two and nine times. The CDR3 loop reads CASSEDSWGDTQYF. As DNA, the CDR3 is TGTGCCAGCAGTGAAGATTCATGGGGAGATACGCAGTATTTT. The rearrangement links TRBV2 to TRBJ2-3; D is undetermined. Looked up from germline, CDR1 is SNHLY and CDR2 is FYNNEI. CDR3 size: 14 residues. Trimming pared 1 base from V and 5 bases from J, leaving 10 bases between.

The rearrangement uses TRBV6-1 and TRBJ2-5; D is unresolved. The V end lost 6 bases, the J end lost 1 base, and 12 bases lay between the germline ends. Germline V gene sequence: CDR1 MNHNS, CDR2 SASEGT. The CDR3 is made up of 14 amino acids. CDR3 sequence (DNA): TGTGCCAGCAGCCGCGGTGAGCCCCAAGAGACCCAGTACTTC. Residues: CASSRGEPQETQYF.

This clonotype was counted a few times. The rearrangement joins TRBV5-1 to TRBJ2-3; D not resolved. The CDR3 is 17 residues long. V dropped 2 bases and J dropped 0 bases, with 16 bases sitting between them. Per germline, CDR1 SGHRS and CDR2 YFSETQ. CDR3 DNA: TGCGCCAGCAGCTTAACACCCATGGCCTCTAGCACAGATACGCAGTATTTT. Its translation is CASSLTPMASSTDTQYF.

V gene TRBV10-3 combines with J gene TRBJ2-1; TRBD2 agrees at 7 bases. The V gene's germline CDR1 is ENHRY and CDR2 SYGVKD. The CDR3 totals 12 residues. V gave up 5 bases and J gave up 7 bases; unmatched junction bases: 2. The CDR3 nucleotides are TGTGCCATCAGTCCGGGGGGAAATGAGCAGTTCTTC. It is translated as CAISPGGNEQFF.

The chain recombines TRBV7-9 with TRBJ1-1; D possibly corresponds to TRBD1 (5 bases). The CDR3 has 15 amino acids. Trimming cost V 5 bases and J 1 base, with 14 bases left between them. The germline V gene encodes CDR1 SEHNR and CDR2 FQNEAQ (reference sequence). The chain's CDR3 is CASSPGWGSNTEAFF. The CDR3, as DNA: TGTGCCAGCAGCCCCGGATGGGGGTCGAACACTGAAGCTTTCTTT.

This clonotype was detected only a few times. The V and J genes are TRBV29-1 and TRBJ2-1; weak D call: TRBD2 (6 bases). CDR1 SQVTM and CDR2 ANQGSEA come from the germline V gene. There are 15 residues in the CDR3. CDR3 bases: TGCACCGCGGGCGGAGGGACTCCTTTCTACAATGAGCAGTTCTTC. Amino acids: CTAGGGTPFYNEQFF.

The CDR3 nucleotides read TGTGCCAGCAGCCGACCCCCGGTAGAGACCCAGTACTTC. Residues: CASSRPPVETQYF. J is TRBJ2-5 and V is TRBV3-1; D is uncertain. Germline loops: CDR1 LGHDT, CDR2 YNNKEL (reference sequence). CDR3 length equals 13 residues. Trimming removed 4 bases from V and 4 bases from J, with 10 bases in between.

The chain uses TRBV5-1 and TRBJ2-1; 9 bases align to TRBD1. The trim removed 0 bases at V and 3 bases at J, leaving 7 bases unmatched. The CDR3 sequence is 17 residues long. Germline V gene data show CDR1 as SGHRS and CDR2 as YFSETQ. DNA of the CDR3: TGCGCCAGCAGCTTGGCAGTGGGACAGGGCGGCTACAATGAGCAGTTCTTC. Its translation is CASSLAVGQGGYNEQFF.

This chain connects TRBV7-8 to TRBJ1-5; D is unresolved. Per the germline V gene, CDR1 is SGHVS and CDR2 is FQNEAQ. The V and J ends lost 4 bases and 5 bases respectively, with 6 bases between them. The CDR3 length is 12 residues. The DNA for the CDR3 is TGTGCCAGCAGCTCCCTCCATCAGCCCCAGCATTTT. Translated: CASSSLHQPQHF.

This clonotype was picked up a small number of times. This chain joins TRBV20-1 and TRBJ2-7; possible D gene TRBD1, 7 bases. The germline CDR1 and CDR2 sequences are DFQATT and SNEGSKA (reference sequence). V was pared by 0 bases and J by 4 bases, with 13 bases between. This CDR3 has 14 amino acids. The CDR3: CSARDGQGGYEQYF. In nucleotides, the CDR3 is TGCAGTGCTAGAGATGGGCAGGGGGGATACGAGCAGTACTTC.

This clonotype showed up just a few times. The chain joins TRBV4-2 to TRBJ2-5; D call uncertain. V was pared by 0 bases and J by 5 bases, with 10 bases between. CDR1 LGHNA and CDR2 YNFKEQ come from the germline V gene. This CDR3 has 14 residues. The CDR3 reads CASSQDGVGETQYF. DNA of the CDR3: TGTGCCAGCAGCCAAGATGGGGTCGGGGAGACCCAGTACTTC.

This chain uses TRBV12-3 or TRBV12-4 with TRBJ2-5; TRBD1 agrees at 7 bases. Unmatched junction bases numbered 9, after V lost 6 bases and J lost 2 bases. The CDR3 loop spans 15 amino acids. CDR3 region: CASSPTGNGQETQYF. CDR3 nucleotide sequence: TGTGCCAGCAGCCCGACAGGGAACGGACAAGAGACCCAGTACTTC.

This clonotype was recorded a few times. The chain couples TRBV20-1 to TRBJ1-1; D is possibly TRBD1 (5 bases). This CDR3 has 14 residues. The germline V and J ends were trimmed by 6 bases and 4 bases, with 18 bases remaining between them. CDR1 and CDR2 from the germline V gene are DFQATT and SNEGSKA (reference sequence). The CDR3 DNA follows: TGCAGTGCCGGGACCGCCGATCTCGGCACTGAAGCTTTCTTT. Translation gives CSAGTADLGTEAFF.